This is a list of T cell receptor beta chains from one sample in a study of a mutant IDH1 vaccine in newly diagnosed glioma. Their antigens are not known. TCRdb's copy holds only in-frame clones and misses some; the assay was immunoSEQ multiplex PCR. Among some 23,000 clones listed, over 75% were seen once. The material was PBMCs, obtained from a glioma patient whose treatment included an IDH1 peptide vaccine. The receptors were gathered from a woman between 18 and 30 years old with glioma. CDR3s include the opening cysteine and the closing phenylalanine or tryptophan. D genes are given only for firm matches. The listing skips clone size in some rows; elsewhere it reads once, few, many or a size class.

len: 16; abundance: NA; j_gene: TRBJ2-2; v_gene: TRBV6-4; d_gene: TRBD2; CDR3aa: CASSPQTSENTGELFF; CDR3nt: TGTGCCAGCAGTCCACAGACTAGCGAAAACACCGGGGAGCTGTTTTTT
len: 15; abundance: NA; j_gene: TRBJ1-1; v_gene: TRBV6-5; d_gene: NA; CDR3aa: CASSYSRASGTEAFF; CDR3nt: TGTGCCAGCAGTTACTCCCGAGCATCCGGCACTGAAGCTTTCTTT
len: 12; abundance: NA; j_gene: TRBJ2-1; v_gene: TRBV5-6; d_gene: NA; CDR3aa: CASSRDSPDLFF; CDR3nt: TGTGCCAGCAGCCGGGACTCTCCGGACCTGTTCTTC
len: 15; abundance: NA; j_gene: TRBJ1-1; v_gene: TRBV27; d_gene: TRBD1; CDR3aa: CASTWTGGTNTEAFF; CDR3nt: TGTGCCAGCACATGGACAGGGGGTACGAACACTGAAGCTTTCTTT
len: 15; abundance: NA; j_gene: TRBJ2-7; v_gene: TRBV7-7; d_gene: NA; CDR3aa: CASSLAEGRGYEQYF; CDR3nt: TGTGCTAGCAGCTTAGCGGAGGGAAGGGGATACGAGCAGTACTTC
len: 16; abundance: once; j_gene: TRBJ1-4; v_gene: TRBV4-1; d_gene: NA; CDR3aa: CASSPPRKATNEKLFF; CDR3nt: TGCGCCAGCAGCCCCCCCCGAAAAGCAACTAATGAAAAACTGTTTTTT
len: 12; abundance: NA; j_gene: TRBJ2-1; v_gene: TRBV7-2; d_gene: NA; CDR3aa: CASRWSYNEQFF; CDR3nt: TGTGCCAGCAGGTGGTCCTACAATGAGCAGTTCTTC
len: 16; abundance: NA; j_gene: TRBJ1-4; v_gene: TRBV4-2; d_gene: NA; CDR3aa: CASSQERVATNEKLFF; CDR3nt: TGTGCCAGCAGCCAAGAGAGGGTGGCAACTAATGAAAAACTGTTTTTT
len: 12; abundance: NA; j_gene: TRBJ1-5; v_gene: TRBV19; d_gene: NA; CDR3aa: CASNPRDQPQHF; CDR3nt: TGTGCCAGTAACCCCCGGGATCAGCCCCAGCATTTT
len: 15; abundance: few; j_gene: TRBJ2-1; v_gene: TRBV27; d_gene: NA; CDR3aa: CASSLKADLNNEQFF; CDR3nt: TGTGCCAGCAGTTTAAAAGCGGACCTAAACAATGAGCAGTTCTTC
len: 15; abundance: NA; j_gene: TRBJ1-1; v_gene: TRBV4-2; d_gene: NA; CDR3aa: CASSQHSGGGTEAFF; CDR3nt: TGTGCCAGCAGCCAGCACTCCGGAGGGGGAACTGAAGCTTTCTTT
len: 13; abundance: NA; j_gene: TRBJ1-1; v_gene: TRBV25-1; d_gene: NA; CDR3aa: CASSVSTVTEAFF; CDR3nt: TGTGCCAGCAGTGTGAGTACGGTGACTGAAGCTTTCTTT
len: 16; abundance: NA; j_gene: TRBJ2-2; v_gene: TRBV19; d_gene: TRBD2; CDR3aa: CASSIEAGGVTGELFF; CDR3nt: TGTGCCAGTAGTATAGAGGCGGGAGGCGTCACCGGGGAGCTGTTTTTT
len: 11; abundance: NA; j_gene: TRBJ1-2; v_gene: TRBV15; d_gene: NA; CDR3aa: CATSSLGGYTF; CDR3nt: TGTGCCACCAGCAGTTTGGGAGGCTACACCTTC
len: 14; abundance: NA; j_gene: TRBJ2-1; v_gene: TRBV9; d_gene: TRBD1; CDR3aa: CASSAGTGLNEQFF; CDR3nt: TGTGCCAGCAGTGCCGGGACAGGGTTGAATGAGCAGTTCTTC